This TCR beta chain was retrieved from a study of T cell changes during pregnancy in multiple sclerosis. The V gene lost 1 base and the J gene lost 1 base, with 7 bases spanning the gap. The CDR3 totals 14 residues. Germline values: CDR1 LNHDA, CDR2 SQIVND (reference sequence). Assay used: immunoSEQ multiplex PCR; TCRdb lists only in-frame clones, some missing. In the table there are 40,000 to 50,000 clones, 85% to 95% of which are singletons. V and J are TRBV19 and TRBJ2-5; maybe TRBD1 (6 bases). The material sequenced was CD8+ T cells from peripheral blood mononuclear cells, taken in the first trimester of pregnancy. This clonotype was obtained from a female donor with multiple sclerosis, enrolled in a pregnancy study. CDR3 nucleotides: TGTGCCAGTAGTATAGGAGGGGGCCAAGAGACCCAGTACTTC. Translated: CASSIGGGQETQYF.